Presented here are 29 T cell receptor beta chains from one specimen sequenced in a study of blood T cell repertoires in COVID-19 (dated by TCRdb to the early 2020s). Receptor libraries were prepared by the immunoSEQ multiplex PCR assay. TCRdb stores this immuneACCESS table with in-frame sequences only. Part of the clones is absent; in the studies checked, under half of the shortfall reflects unresolved V genes, and no reason is known for the rest. This sample gives roughly 340,000 clones in total; about 89% of them show up just once. The ten largest clones represent about 2.1% of the sample. What was sequenced was PBMCs or T cells enriched from blood (not recorded which). The receptors originated from a man aged 35 to 55 in a cohort exposed to, infected with or recovered from COVID-19 (not recorded which).

The V call is TRBV5-6, the J call TRBJ2-3; D gene unclear. The ends were cut back, 0 bases at V and 4 bases at J, with 9 bases in the middle. Germline loops: CDR1 SGHDT, CDR2 YYEEEE. The CDR3 covers 14 residues. The CDR3 nucleotides read TGTGCCAGCAGCTTGGCGTTCTCTCCAGATACGCAGTATTTT. It translates to CASSLAFSPDTQYF.

The V call is TRBV9, the J call TRBJ1-4, with TRBD1 identical over 7 bases. V was clipped by 4 bases and J by 0 bases; unmatched bases: 9. CDR1 is SGDLS, CDR2 YYNGEE, per germline. The CDR3 runs 17 residues. In nucleotides, the CDR3 is TGTGCCAGCAGCCCCCGACAGGGTTTGGCAACTAATGAAAAACTGTTTTTT. The encoded protein is CASSPRQGLATNEKLFF. Based on the CDR3 plus reference TRBV9 and TRBJ1-4, the full variable domain is DSGVTQTPKHLITATGQRVTLRCSPRSGDLSVYWYQQSLDQGLQFLIQYYNGEERAKGNILERFSAQQFPDLHSELNLSSLELGDSALYFCASSPRQGLATNEKLFFGSGTQLSVL.

This clone was seen a single time. The chain uses TRBV7-2 and TRBJ1-5; D is perhaps TRBD1 (6 bases). Germline V CDR1 and CDR2: SGHTA, FQGNSA. Trimming removed 4 bases at V and 3 bases at J, with 16 bases between. This CDR3 is 16 amino acids long. DNA for the CDR3: TGTGCCAGCAGCTCTACAGGGAGCACCCCCAATCAGCCCCAGCATTTT. It specifies CASSSTGSTPNQPQHF.

V and J are TRBV2 and TRBJ2-1; TRBD2 agrees at 10 bases. The CDR3 extends over 14 amino acids. Per germline, CDR1 SNHLY and CDR2 FYNNEI. Germline trimming cut 8 bases from V and 7 bases from J; bases unmatched to any gene: 8. CDR3 region: CASGSLAGVNEQFF. The CDR3 DNA sequence: TGTGCCAGCGGATCGCTAGCGGGAGTAAATGAGCAGTTCTTC. Full variable domain (outside the CDR3, taken from reference TRBV2 and TRBJ2-1): EPEVTQTPSHQVTQMGQEVILRCVPISNHLYFYWYRQILGQKVEFLVSFYNNEISEKSEIFDDQFSVERPDGSNFTLKIRSTKLEDSAMYFCASGSLAGVNEQFFGPGTRLTVL.

The chain carries TRBV28 and TRBJ2-3; no reliable D call. V lost 2 bases, J lost 4 bases, and 4 bases lay in between. The CDR3 spans 12 residues. The germline CDR1 and CDR2 sequences are MDHEN and SYDVKM. The CDR3 protein is CASSLRADTQYF. CDR3 nucleotides: TGTGCCAGCAGTTTAAGAGCAGATACGCAGTATTTT.

The V call is TRBV27, the J call TRBJ2-3, with D possibly TRBD2 on 6 matching bases. The CDR3 consists of 14 residues. The germline V gene encodes CDR1 MNHEY and CDR2 SMNVEV (reference sequence). V lost 5 bases and J 3 bases, leaving 12 bases between the germline ends. CDR3 DNA: TGTGCCAGCAGTCCCCAGACTAGTACAGATACGCAGTATTTT. Amino acid sequence: CASSPQTSTDTQYF.

The chain couples TRBV5-1 to TRBJ2-5; TRBD2 is a possible D gene (5 bases). V lost 4 bases and J lost 3, with 19 bases in between. CDR1 SGHRS and CDR2 YFSETQ come from the germline V gene. This CDR3 has 16 residues. The CDR3, as DNA: TGCGCCAGCAGCGGAGGACGGGCCAACCCAAAAGAGACCCAGTACTTC. Protein: CASSGGRANPKETQYF. The full variable domain, completed using reference TRBV5-1 and TRBJ2-5, is KAGVTQTPRYLIKTRGQQVTLSCSPISGHRSVSWYQQTPGQGLQFLFEYFSETQRNKGNFPGRFSGRQFSNSRSEMNVSTLELGDSALYLCASSGGRANPKETQYFGPGTRLLVL.

The CDR3 DNA sequence: TGCAGCGTGGCCCCATTGGCACCGAACACTGAAGCTTTCTTT. This sequence encodes CSVAPLAPNTEAFF. The chain is built from TRBV29-1 and TRBJ1-1; no clear D. Germline CDR1 reads SQVTM; CDR2 reads ANQGSEA. V was shortened by 6 bases and J by 1 base, with 15 bases between the two germline ends. This CDR3 is built from 14 residues. Full variable domain (outside the CDR3, taken from reference TRBV29-1 and TRBJ1-1): SAVISQKPSRDICQRGTSLTIQCQVDSQVTMMFWYRQQPGQSLTLIATANQGSEATYESGFVIDKFPISRPNLTFSTLTVSNMSPEDSSIYLCSVAPLAPNTEAFFGQGTRLTVV.

The gene calls are TRBV11-3 and TRBJ2-1; 10 bases align to TRBD2. The CDR3 has 16 amino acids. The germline V gene encodes CDR1 SGHNT and CDR2 YENEEA. V lost 4 bases and J lost 0; bases outside the gene matches: 3. This CDR3 is CASSSGLASSYNEQFF. Written as DNA, the CDR3 is TGTGCCAGCAGCTCGGGACTAGCGTCCTCCTACAATGAGCAGTTCTTC.

For this clone: In the same sample, other DNA sequences code for this CDR3. The V gene is TRBV7-2, the J gene TRBJ2-7, with 12 bases aligning to TRBD2. This CDR3 contains 15 residues. The J segment lost 1 base and the V segment lost 5 bases, leaving 3 bases of the junction unmatched. Germline V gene data show CDR1 as SGHTA and CDR2 as FQGNSA. The CDR3 DNA sequence: TGTGCCAGCAGCCTTGGACTAGCGGGGTCCTACGAGCAGTACTTC. Residues: CASSLGLAGSYEQYF.

V and J are TRBV11-2 and TRBJ2-7; no clear D gene. The CDR3 is 15 residues long. V was clipped by 5 bases and J by 0 bases, with 14 bases between them. Germline CDR1 SGHAT, CDR2 FQNNGV. The CDR3, as DNA: TGTGCCAGCAGCCCTCGCAGTAGCACCTCCTACGAGCAGTACTTC. Translating gives CASSPRSSTSYEQYF.

This chain connects TRBV7-6 to TRBJ2-2; TRBD1 matches at 9 bases. J lost 6 bases, V lost 5 bases, and 19 bases had no gene match. This CDR3 has 19 residues. Looked up from germline, CDR1 is SGHVS and CDR2 is FNYEAQ. The CDR3 nucleotides read TGTGCCAGCAGCAACGCCGGTCGGCTACAGGGGGCGAAATCCGGGGAGCTGTTTTTT. Protein sequence: CASSNAGRLQGAKSGELFF.

This clone came up a few times. V usage is TRBV24-1 and J usage is TRBJ2-1, with D perhaps TRBD2 (6 bases). Germline V gene sequence: CDR1 KGHDR, CDR2 SFDVKD. This CDR3 is 14 amino acids long. Trimming pared 5 bases from V and 6 bases from J, leaving 13 bases between. The CDR3 region is CATSGPGGSNEQFF. As DNA, the CDR3 is TGTGCCACCAGTGGCCCCGGGGGAAGCAATGAGCAGTTCTTC.

The rearrangement joins TRBV4-1 to TRBJ1-3; D unresolved. Deletions cut 0 bases from V and 0 bases from J, with 9 bases between. CDR1 is MGHRA and CDR2 is YSYEKL in the germline V gene. CDR3 size: 16 residues. DNA for the CDR3: TGCGCCAGCAGCCAAGATCCGGGAGGCTCTGGAAACACCATATATTTT. Translated: CASSQDPGGSGNTIYF.

In DNA form, the CDR3 reads TGTGCCACCAGTGATACTCGACAGGGCGGCAATCAGCCCCAGCATTTT. It encodes CATSDTRQGGNQPQHF. This chain uses TRBV24-1 with TRBJ1-5; 7 nucleotides line up with TRBD1. Germline V CDR1 and CDR2: KGHDR, SFDVKD. This CDR3 contains 16 residues. V shed 3 bases, J shed 2 bases, and the junction held 6 bases outside the gene matches.

The chain recombines TRBV10-3 with TRBJ2-7; 7 positions agree with TRBD2. V trimming: 0 bases; J trimming: 3 bases; junction bases outside the gene matches: 8. Germline-derived CDR1 and CDR2 are ENHRY and SYGVKD. This CDR3 spans 16 amino acids. This chain's CDR3 is CAISESRRGGDYEQYF. CDR3 in DNA: TGTGCCATCAGTGAGTCGCGTCGGGGAGGGGACTACGAGCAGTACTTC.

This chain connects TRBV5-1 to TRBJ2-3; perhaps TRBD1 as D (6 bases). Germline loops: CDR1 SGHRS, CDR2 YFSETQ. V lost 0 bases and J lost 3, with 11 bases in between. This CDR3 contains 15 residues. CDR3: CASSLDGQTTDTQYF. The CDR3 nucleotides are TGCGCCAGCAGCTTGGATGGACAGACGACAGATACGCAGTATTTT. The complete variable domain, with remaining parts taken from reference TRBV5-1 and TRBJ2-3, reads KAGVTQTPRYLIKTRGQQVTLSCSPISGHRSVSWYQQTPGQGLQFLFEYFSETQRNKGNFPGRFSGRQFSNSRSEMNVSTLELGDSALYLCASSLDGQTTDTQYFGPGTRLTVL.

The V call is TRBV6-6, the J call TRBJ2-4; 7 positions agree with TRBD2. Germline CDR1 and CDR2: MNHNY and SVGAGI (reference sequence). This CDR3 region has 20 residues. Trimming took 5 bases from V and 0 from J; bases not matched to a gene: 19. CDR3 loop: CASSRRPQSSSGLAKNIQYF. As DNA, the CDR3 is TGTGCCAGCAGTCGTCGCCCCCAAAGCAGTAGCGGGTTAGCCAAAAACATTCAGTACTTC.

The CDR3 region is CASSSRVLYEQYF. The CDR3 DNA sequence: TGTGCCAGCAGCTCCAGGGTTCTCTACGAGCAGTACTTC. The chain carries TRBV7-2 and TRBJ2-7; the D gene is possibly TRBD1 (5 bases). The germline gives CDR1 SGHTA, CDR2 FQGNSA. The V end was cut by 4 bases, the J end by 3 bases, with 10 bases between. The length of the CDR3 is 13 residues.

This chain joins TRBV29-1 and TRBJ1-2; D perhaps matches TRBD1 (6 bases). The CDR3 covers 16 residues. The ends were cut back, 7 bases at V and 8 bases at J, with 29 bases in the middle. Germline V gene data show CDR1 as SQVTM and CDR2 as ANQGSEA. The CDR3 protein is CSGGNPNLGQVSGYTF. The CDR3 nucleotides are TGCAGCGGTGGTAACCCCAACTTGGGACAAGTGAGCGGCTACACCTTC.

The chain uses TRBV6-6 and TRBJ1-1, with unresolved D. CDR1 and CDR2 (germline): MNHNY, SVGAGI (reference sequence). The ends were cut back, 5 bases at V and 8 bases at J, with 9 bases in the middle. CDR3 length: 11 residues. CDR3: CASSTKREAFF. The CDR3 DNA follows: TGTGCCAGCAGTACGAAGAGGGAAGCTTTCTTT.

In its sample, this clone was seen a few times. The chain recombines TRBV7-9 with TRBJ1-1, with 8 bases fitting TRBD1. The CDR3 loop spans 14 amino acids. The V and J ends lost 5 bases and 4 bases, in that order; junction bases with no gene match: 6. CDR1 and CDR2 (germline): SEHNR, FQNEAQ (reference sequence). The CDR3 protein is CASSPVDRGTEAFF. The CDR3, as DNA: TGTGCCAGCAGCCCCGTTGACAGGGGCACTGAAGCTTTCTTT.

The chain recombines TRBV3-1 (or the pseudogene TRBV3-2) with TRBJ1-2; 7 nucleotides line up with TRBD1. With 3 bases clipped from V and 0 bases from J, the junction kept 4 bases outside the gene matches. Germline assignment: CDR1 LGHDT and CDR2 YNNKEL (reference sequence). The CDR3 spans 15 residues. CDR3 sequence: CASSQGQLANYGYTF. For the CDR3, the DNA is TGTGCCAGCAGCCAGGGACAGTTAGCTAACTATGGCTACACCTTC.

The chain links TRBV29-1 to TRBJ2-7, with 9 bases fitting TRBD1. Germline lookup yields CDR1 SQVTM and CDR2 ANQGSEA. CDR3 length equals 12 residues. V was pared by 5 bases and J by 3 bases, with 2 bases of the junction left unmatched. DNA of the CDR3: TGCAGCGTTTCGGGACAGGGCTACGAGCAGTACTTC. Translation gives CSVSGQGYEQYF.

This chain connects TRBV5-8 to TRBJ1-2, with D tentatively TRBD1 (6 bases). CDR1 and CDR2 (germline): SGHTS, YDEGEE. The CDR3 runs to 13 residues. The V end was cut by 0 bases, the J end by 3 bases, with 6 bases between. Here the CDR3 DNA reads TGTGCCAGCAGCTTGGGACAGGACTATGGCTACACCTTC. Translation gives CASSLGQDYGYTF.

This clone was found many times. The same CDR3 is also encoded by other DNA sequences in this sample. J is TRBJ2-1 and V is TRBV9, with TRBD2 matching 8 bases. The CDR3 consists of 15 residues. From germline, CDR1 is SGDLS and CDR2 YYNGEE. V dropped 0 bases and J dropped 9; count of bases not matched to a gene: 8. The chain's CDR3 is CASSVAREGRGEQFF. DNA of the CDR3: TGTGCCAGCAGCGTAGCTCGGGAGGGCCGCGGTGAGCAGTTCTTC. Filled out from reference TRBV9 and TRBJ2-1, the complete variable domain reads DSGVTQTPKHLITATGQRVTLRCSPRSGDLSVYWYQQSLDQGLQFLIQYYNGEERAKGNILERFSAQQFPDLHSELNLSSLELGDSALYFCASSVAREGRGEQFFGPGTRLTVL.

The chain is built from TRBV5-4 and TRBJ1-1; D is possibly TRBD1 (5 bases). The CDR3 spans 13 residues. Trimming took 4 bases from V and 2 from J, leaving 9 bases between them. CDR1 is SGHNT and CDR2 is YYREEE in the germline V gene (reference sequence). The DNA of the CDR3 is TGTGCCAGCAGCCGAGACAGAAACACTGAAGCTTTCTTT. Translation gives CASSRDRNTEAFF.

Only one count was recorded for this clone. The CDR3 sequence: CASSEYVGRNQPQHF. In DNA, the CDR3 is TGTGCCAGCAGTGAATACGTGGGGCGCAATCAGCCCCAGCATTTT. The chain has TRBV6-1 and TRBJ1-5; D is perhaps TRBD1 (5 bases). V shed 2 bases and J shed 2 bases, with 10 bases lying between them. In germline, CDR1 is MNHNS, CDR2 SASEGT. CDR3 length: 15 amino acids.

The chain links TRBV11-2 to TRBJ1-2; weak D call: TRBD1 (6 bases). The CDR3 sequence is 14 residues long. Trimming shortened V by 5 bases and J by 4 bases, and 14 bases separated the two germline ends. In germline, CDR1 is SGHAT, CDR2 FQNNGV. For the CDR3, the DNA is TGTGCCAGCAGCGCCCTAGGACAGAGCTATGGCTACACCTTC. As protein: CASSALGQSYGYTF.